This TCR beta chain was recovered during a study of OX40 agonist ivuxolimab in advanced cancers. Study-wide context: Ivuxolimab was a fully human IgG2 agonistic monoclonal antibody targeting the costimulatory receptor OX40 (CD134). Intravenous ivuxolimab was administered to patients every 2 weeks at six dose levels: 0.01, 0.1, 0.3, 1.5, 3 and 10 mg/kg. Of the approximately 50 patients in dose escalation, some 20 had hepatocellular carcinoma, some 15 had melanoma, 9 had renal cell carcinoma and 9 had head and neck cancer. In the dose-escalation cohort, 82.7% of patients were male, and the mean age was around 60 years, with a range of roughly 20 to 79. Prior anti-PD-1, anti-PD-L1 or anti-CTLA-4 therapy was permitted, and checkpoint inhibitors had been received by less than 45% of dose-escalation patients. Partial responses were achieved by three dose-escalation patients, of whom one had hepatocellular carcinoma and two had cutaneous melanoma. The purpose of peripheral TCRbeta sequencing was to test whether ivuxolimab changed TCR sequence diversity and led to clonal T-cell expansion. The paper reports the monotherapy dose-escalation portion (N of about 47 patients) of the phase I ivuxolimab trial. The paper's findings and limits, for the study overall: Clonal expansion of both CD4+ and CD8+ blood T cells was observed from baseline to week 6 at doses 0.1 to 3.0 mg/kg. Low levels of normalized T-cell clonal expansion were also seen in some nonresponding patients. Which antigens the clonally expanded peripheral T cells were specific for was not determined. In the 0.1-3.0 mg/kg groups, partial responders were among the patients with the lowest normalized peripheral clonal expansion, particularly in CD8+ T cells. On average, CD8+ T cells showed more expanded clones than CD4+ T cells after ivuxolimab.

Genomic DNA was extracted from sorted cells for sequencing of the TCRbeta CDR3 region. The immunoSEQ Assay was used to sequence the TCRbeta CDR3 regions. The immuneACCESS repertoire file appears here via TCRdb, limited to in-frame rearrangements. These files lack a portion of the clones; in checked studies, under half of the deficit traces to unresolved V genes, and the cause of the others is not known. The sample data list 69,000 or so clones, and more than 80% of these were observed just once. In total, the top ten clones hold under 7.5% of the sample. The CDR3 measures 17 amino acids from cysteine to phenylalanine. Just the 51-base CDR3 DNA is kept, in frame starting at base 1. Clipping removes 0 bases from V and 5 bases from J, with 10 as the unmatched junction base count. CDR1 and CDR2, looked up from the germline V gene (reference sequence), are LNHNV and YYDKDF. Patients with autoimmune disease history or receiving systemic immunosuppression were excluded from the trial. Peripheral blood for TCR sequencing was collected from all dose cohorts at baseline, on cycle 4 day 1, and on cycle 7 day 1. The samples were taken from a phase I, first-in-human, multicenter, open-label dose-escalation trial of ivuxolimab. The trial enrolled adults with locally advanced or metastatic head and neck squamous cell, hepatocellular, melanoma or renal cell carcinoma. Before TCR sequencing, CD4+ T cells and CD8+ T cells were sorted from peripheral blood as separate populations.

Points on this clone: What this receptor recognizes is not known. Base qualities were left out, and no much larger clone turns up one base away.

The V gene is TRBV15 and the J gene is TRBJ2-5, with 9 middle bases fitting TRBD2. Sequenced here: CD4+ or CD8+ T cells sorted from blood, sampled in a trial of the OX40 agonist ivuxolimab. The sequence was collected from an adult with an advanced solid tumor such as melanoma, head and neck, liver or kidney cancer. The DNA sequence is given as TGTGCCACCAGCAGAGATTATTCGTCCCTAGCGGGGGAGACCCAGTACTTC. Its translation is CATSRDYSSLAGETQYF.